The 29 T cell receptor beta chains in this list originate from one sample, sequenced in a study of cytomegalovirus exposure and HLA in healthy donors (dated by TCRdb to about 2017). Receptors were amplified or captured by the immunoSEQ multiplex PCR assay. The multiplex PCR relied on a mix of 60 forward primers for TCR Vbeta segments and 13 reverse primers for TCR Jbeta segments. TCRdb carries this immuneACCESS record with in-frame sequences only. Its versions omit some clonotypes, under half of them owing to an unresolved V gene in the studies checked, with the rest unexplained. The sample data list 120,000 to 150,000 clones, and 78% of these were observed just once. The ten most abundant clones make up 5% to 8% of the sample. Sequenced: PBMCs. These receptors were taken from a woman between 35 and 50 years old in good health and CMV-seropositive.

The genes are TRBV9 and TRBJ1-5, with 7 nucleotides matching TRBD1. This CDR3 has 15 residues. The trim removed 4 bases at V and 4 bases at J, leaving 8 bases unmatched. Germline CDR1 reads SGDLS; CDR2 reads YYNGEE. The CDR3 loop is CASSTERDRNQPQHF. As DNA, the CDR3 is TGTGCCAGCAGCACCGAGAGGGACAGAAATCAGCCCCAGCATTTT.

The chain uses TRBV18 and TRBJ2-7; D is ambiguous. The CDR3 extends over 13 amino acids. V was clipped by 3 bases and J by 4 bases, with 10 bases between them. Germline V gene sequence: CDR1 KGHSH, CDR2 LQKENI. CDR3 DNA: TGTGCCAGCTCACCCGCTGACGGGTACGAGCAGTACTTC. Its translation is CASSPADGYEQYF.

The CDR3 sequence is CASSRTTGVATEAFF. CDR3 in DNA: TGTGCCAGCAGCCGCACAACAGGGGTCGCCACTGAAGCTTTCTTT. V is TRBV7-9 and J is TRBJ1-1, with TRBD1 matching 7 bases. V shed 5 bases and J 4 bases; nucleotides not matched to a gene: 10. The germline V gene has CDR1 SEHNR and CDR2 FQNEAQ (reference sequence). The CDR3 is 15 residues long.

The chain uses TRBV7-8 and TRBJ2-3, with a tentative D call TRBD1 (5 bases). The CDR3 spans 12 residues. The germline gives CDR1 SGHVS, CDR2 FQNEAQ. V was shortened by 1 base and J by 8 bases, with 7 bases between the two germline ends. DNA for the CDR3: TGTGCCAGCAGCTTAGTCCAGGGTACGCAGTATTTT. Translation: CASSLVQGTQYF.

The chain is built from TRBV4-1 and TRBJ2-7; 9 bases map to TRBD1. V lost 5 bases, J lost 3 bases, and 8 bases stayed unmatched. CDR3 size: 15 residues. CDR1 MGHRA and CDR2 YSYEKL come from the germline V gene. This CDR3 reads CASSSEPGQGYEQYF. CDR3 nucleotide sequence: TGCGCCAGCAGCTCAGAACCGGGACAGGGCTACGAGCAGTACTTC.

The CDR3 sequence: CASSLGGQGSDQPQHF. Written as DNA, the CDR3 is TGTGCCAGCAGCTTAGGTGGACAGGGGAGCGATCAGCCCCAGCATTTT. The chain has TRBV7-9 and TRBJ1-5, with 9 nucleotides matching TRBD1. The CDR3 consists of 16 residues. Germline V gene data show CDR1 as SEHNR and CDR2 as FQNEAQ (reference sequence). Trimming removed 1 base from V and 5 bases from J; junction bases left unmatched: 6.

The chain carries TRBV5-5 and TRBJ1-3; TRBD1 matches at 7 bases. The V segment lost 4 bases and the J segment 0 bases; nucleotides outside the gene matches: 7. CDR1 SGHKS and CDR2 YYEKEE come from the germline V gene (reference sequence). This CDR3 spans 16 amino acids. As DNA, the CDR3 is TGTGCCAGCAGCGTACGGGACAGCTACTCTGGAAACACCATATATTTT. As protein: CASSVRDSYSGNTIYF.

The J gene is TRBJ2-5, the V gene TRBV27, with unresolved D. The CDR3 has 14 amino acids. CDR1 is MNHEY and CDR2 is SMNVEV in the germline V gene (reference sequence). The ends were cut back, 3 bases at V and 1 base at J, with 9 bases in the middle. In nucleotides, the CDR3 is TGTGCCAGCAGTTTTTCAGGTTCCCAAGAGACCCAGTACTTC. It encodes CASSFSGSQETQYF.

V and J are TRBV6-1 and TRBJ2-5, with 11 bases that match TRBD1. The CDR3 has 16 amino acids. V lost 1 base, J lost 5 bases, and 6 bases stayed unmatched. Germline CDR1 MNHNS, CDR2 SASEGT. CDR3 DNA sequence: TGTGCCAGCAGTGAAGGGTGGGGACAGGGGGACGAGACCCAGTACTTC. Translated: CASSEGWGQGDETQYF.

The chain links TRBV6-1 to TRBJ1-6, with 9 bases identical to TRBD1. Germline-derived CDR1 and CDR2 are MNHNS and SASEGT. Unmatched junction bases numbered 6, after V lost 6 bases and J lost 9 bases. The CDR3 runs to 14 residues. CDR3 sequence (DNA): TGTGCCAGCAGACAGACAGGGGGTGGTTCACCCCTCCACTTT. Protein: CASRQTGGGSPLHF.

This sequence joins TRBV18 and TRBJ1-1, with a possible D match to TRBD1 (6 bases). The CDR3 loop spans 13 amino acids. Trimming took 6 bases from V and 1 from J, leaving 9 bases between them. Per the germline V gene, CDR1 is KGHSH and CDR2 is LQKENI. The CDR3 DNA follows: TGTGCCAGCTCGGTGGGACAGAACACTGAAGCTTTCTTT. This codes for CASSVGQNTEAFF. Filled out from reference TRBV18 and TRBJ1-1, the complete variable domain reads NAGVMQNPRHLVRRRGQEARLRCSPMKGHSHVYWYRQLPEEGLKFMVYLQKENIIDESGMPKERFSAEFPKEGPSILRIQQVVRGDSAAYFCASSVGQNTEAFFGQGTRLTVV.

This clone was seen many times. The chain links TRBV11-3 to TRBJ1-1; D uncertain. CDR1 is SGHNT and CDR2 is YENEEA in the germline V gene. Trimming stripped 3 bases from V and 3 bases from J, with 8 bases between. CDR3 length equals 13 residues. The CDR3 protein is CASSFRADTEAFF. For the CDR3, the DNA is TGTGCCAGCAGCTTCCGAGCGGACACTGAAGCTTTCTTT.

This rearrangement joins TRBV19 to TRBJ1-5; 10 bases are a match to TRBD1. Germline V gene sequence: CDR1 LNHDA, CDR2 SQIVND (reference sequence). J gave up 3 bases and V 5 bases, and 7 bases lay outside the gene matches. This CDR3 has 16 amino acids. As DNA, the CDR3 is TGTGCCAGTAGTCCCACCGGGACAGGGGACAATCAGCCCCAGCATTTT. Translating gives CASSPTGTGDNQPQHF.

The chain couples TRBV11-3 to TRBJ2-5; TRBD2 might be the D (6 bases). CDR3 length: 14 residues. Between the trimmed V and J ends, which lost 1 base and 5 bases, there was a span of 11 bases. Germline loops: CDR1 SGHNT, CDR2 YENEEA. CDR3 region: CASSLATRRETQYF. The CDR3 bases are TGTGCCAGCAGCTTAGCGACTAGAAGGGAGACCCAGTACTTC. The full variable domain, rest sourced from reference TRBV11-3 and TRBJ2-5, is EAGVVQSPRYKIIEKKQPVAFWCNPISGHNTLYWYLQNLGQGPELLIRYENEEAVDDSQLPKDRFSAERLKGVDSTLKIQPAELGDSAVYLCASSLATRRETQYFGPGTRLLVL.

This chain joins TRBV2 and TRBJ2-1; tentative D call: TRBD1 (8 bases). Trimming took 6 bases from V and 0 from J, leaving 27 bases between them. CDR1 and CDR2 from the germline V gene are SNHLY and FYNNEI. The CDR3 has 20 residues. The CDR3 DNA reads TGTGCCAGCAGGGGCCTGGACAGGGAGTGGGGCGGGAGCTCCTACAATGAGCAGTTCTTC. It encodes CASRGLDREWGGSSYNEQFF.

This clone has only one observation. The V call is TRBV4-1, the J call TRBJ1-5; tentatively, D is TRBD1 (5 bases). Germline V gives CDR1 MGHRA, CDR2 YSYEKL. Trimming removed 0 bases at V and 8 bases at J, with 14 bases between. The CDR3 is made up of 15 amino acids. CDR3 amino acids: CASSQDSTGTKPQHF. The CDR3 nucleotides read TGCGCCAGCAGCCAAGATTCCACAGGTACGAAGCCCCAGCATTTT.

The V and J genes are TRBV6-5 and TRBJ1-5; tentatively, D is TRBD1 (5 bases). CDR3 size: 15 residues. Germline-derived CDR1 and CDR2 are MNHEY and SVGAGI. V dropped 2 bases and J dropped 5 bases, with 13 bases sitting between them. CDR3 loop: CASSYGWGVDQPQHF. DNA for the CDR3: TGTGCCAGCAGTTACGGTTGGGGGGTAGATCAGCCCCAGCATTTT.

The chain joins TRBV5-1 to TRBJ2-5; a possible D gene is TRBD2 (7 bases). This CDR3 is built from 15 residues. Germline V lookup: CDR1 SGHRS, CDR2 YFSETQ. Trimming removed 2 bases at V and 5 bases at J, with 16 bases between. The CDR3 here is CASSLGGGPGETQYF. CDR3 bases: TGCGCCAGCAGCTTAGGGGGAGGGCCCGGGGAGACCCAGTACTTC.

This chain uses TRBV6-1 with TRBJ2-1; TRBD1 matches at 11 bases. The trim removed 4 bases at V and 3 bases at J, leaving 5 bases unmatched. This CDR3 is built from 16 residues. Germline CDR1 MNHNS, CDR2 SASEGT. CDR3: CASSVRDRGIYNEQFF. In DNA, the CDR3 is TGTGCCAGCAGTGTCCGGGACAGGGGGATCTACAATGAGCAGTTCTTC.

The rearrangement joins TRBV7-6 to TRBJ2-6; perhaps TRBD1 as D (6 bases). This CDR3 contains 15 residues. Per germline, CDR1 SGHVS and CDR2 FNYEAQ. V was cut by 8 bases and J by 2 bases, with 13 bases left in between. In DNA, the CDR3 is TGTGCCAGCCGGGACAACTCTCCTGGGGCCAACGTCCTGACTTTC. Protein sequence: CASRDNSPGANVLTF.

The chain joins TRBV7-9 to TRBJ1-1, with D hard to call. Germline V gene lookup returns CDR1 SEHNR and CDR2 FQNEAQ (reference sequence). Trimming removed 0 bases from V and 1 base from J, with 9 bases in between. CDR3 size: 15 residues. In DNA, the CDR3 is TGTGCCAGCAGCTTAGCGCTCGCCGGGAACACTGAAGCTTTCTTT. This codes for CASSLALAGNTEAFF.

The rearrangement links TRBV9 to TRBJ2-1, with 15 bases aligning to TRBD2. From germline, CDR1 is SGDLS and CDR2 YYNGEE. This CDR3 region has 19 residues. V was pared by 3 bases and J by 3 bases, with 10 bases of the junction left unmatched. The CDR3 DNA reads TGTGCCAGCAGCGCCTCCGGGGGACTAGCGGGGGGAAACTACAATGAGCAGTTCTTC. Translating gives CASSASGGLAGGNYNEQFF. The full variable domain, with the rest looked up from reference TRBV9 and TRBJ2-1, is DSGVTQTPKHLITATGQRVTLRCSPRSGDLSVYWYQQSLDQGLQFLIQYYNGEERAKGNILERFSAQQFPDLHSELNLSSLELGDSALYFCASSASGGLAGGNYNEQFFGPGTRLTVL.

The chain couples TRBV29-1 to TRBJ2-5, with 9 bases that match TRBD2. Germline trimming cut 4 bases from V and 3 bases from J; bases unmatched to any gene: 18. Germline-derived CDR1 and CDR2 are SQVTM and ANQGSEA. The CDR3 extends over 18 amino acids. The CDR3 DNA follows: TGCAGCGTTGCCGGCCCGGCGGGAGGGCCCGTCCTGGAAGAGACCCAGTACTTC. This translates into CSVAGPAGGPVLEETQYF.

This chain uses TRBV5-1 with TRBJ2-7; 9 nucleotides match TRBD2. The CDR3 runs 16 residues. The V and J ends lost 0 bases and 0 bases, in that order; junction bases with no gene match: 4. Germline V gene sequence: CDR1 SGHRS, CDR2 YFSETQ. The CDR3 region is CASSLGGGRASYEQYF. In DNA form, the CDR3 reads TGCGCCAGCAGCTTGGGGGGCGGGAGGGCCTCCTACGAGCAGTACTTC.

The rearrangement joins TRBV7-6 to TRBJ1-3; no clear D. Germline values: CDR1 SGHVS, CDR2 FNYEAQ. The CDR3 consists of 13 residues. V lost 4 bases and J lost 0, with 4 bases in between. The CDR3 DNA sequence: TGTGCCAGCAGCTCGTCCTCTGGAAACACCATATATTTT. It yields the protein CASSSSSGNTIYF.

J is TRBJ2-7 and V is TRBV7-9; 8 bases align to TRBD1. The CDR3 is 15 residues long. Germline lookup yields CDR1 SEHNR and CDR2 FQNEAQ (reference sequence). The ends lost 1 base at V and 4 bases at J; junction bases unmatched: 6. For the CDR3, the DNA is TGTGCCAGCAGCTTAGGGGAGACAGGGGTGTACGAGCAGTACTTC. Protein: CASSLGETGVYEQYF.

The chain recombines TRBV28 with TRBJ2-7; 10 bases agree with TRBD2. The CDR3 extends over 15 amino acids. Germline V gives CDR1 MDHEN, CDR2 SYDVKM. V lost 5 bases to trimming and J lost 5 bases; unmatched junction nucleotides: 9. CDR3: CASSTPSGSIDEQYF. CDR3 sequence (DNA): TGTGCCAGCAGTACCCCTAGCGGGAGTATCGACGAGCAGTACTTC.

V and J are TRBV6-1 and TRBJ2-1, with a possible D match to TRBD2 (6 bases). Per germline, CDR1 MNHNS and CDR2 SASEGT. V dropped 2 bases and J dropped 2 bases, with 7 bases sitting between them. This CDR3 is built from 14 residues. The CDR3 spells CASSERGAYNEQFF. The CDR3, as DNA: TGTGCCAGCAGTGAACGCGGGGCCTACAATGAGCAGTTCTTC.

This clone has a handful of counts. This chain uses TRBV21-1 with TRBJ2-7; TRBD2 is the table's D call, not checked against the DNA. TRBV21-1 is listed as a pseudogene. The CDR3 length is 16 residues. The CDR3 bases are TGTGCCAGCAGCAAAGTATTATCTGATTGCGCCTACGAGCAGTACTTC. Translating it yields CASSKVLSDCAYEQYF.